This T cell receptor beta chain was observed in a study of blood T cell repertoires in COVID-19. At the level of the study: Specimens from acute and convalescent COVID-19 originated in the United States, Italy and Spain. T cells, B-cell-depleted T cells, or PBMCs supplied cDNA or gDNA.

Germline loops: CDR1 SGHTA, CDR2 FQGNSA. The germline V and J ends were trimmed by 5 bases and 8 bases, with 21 bases remaining between them. CDR3 length equals 15 residues. This clone appeared a few times. Study processing details: Reference gene primer amplification gave nucleated cell count estimates. Generated by immunoSEQ multiplex PCR, the TCRdb table keeps only in-frame clones and is missing some. For V, J and clone size, that table is used; D and trimming come from the DNA. The table has hundreds of thousands of clones, approximately 90% seen once. The rearrangement links TRBV7-2 to TRBJ1-2; perhaps TRBD1 as D (6 bases). The receptor was derived from a woman aged 30 to 39 who had recovered from COVID-19. Sample: peripheral blood. CDR3 DNA sequence: TGTGCCAGCAGCACCAGACAGGCCGCCCGGGGAGGCTACACCTTC. Its translation: CASSTRQAARGGYTF.